The 28 T cell receptor beta chains below were found in one sample sequenced in a study of shared clonotypes between healthy human individuals. Only in-frame clones appear in the TCRdb table, and some are missing; sequencing was by immunoSEQ multiplex PCR. The sample contains some 2,500,000 clones, around 93% of which appear only once. The source material was naive CD4+ T cells from PBMCs. The subset denotes: CD45RA+ positively selected. The receptors originated from a man aged 18-30 years in good health. Some clones in this sample may be carry-over from other donors' samples.

This clone showed up just once. The chain joins TRBV21-1 to TRBJ1-5; the DNA was not compared with TRBD1, the D call given in the table. TRBV21-1 is flagged as a pseudogene. The CDR3 is 19 residues long. The CDR3 nucleotides are TGTGCCAGCAGCAAAGGGACCGGGACAGGGGATTATAGCAATCAGCCCCAGCATTTT. It is translated as CASSKGTGTGDYSNQPQHF.

The chain employs TRBV6-5 and TRBJ2-7; 7 bases agree with TRBD1. This CDR3 region has 14 residues. V trimming: 4 bases; J trimming: 3 bases; junction bases outside the gene matches: 6. The germline CDR1 and CDR2 sequences are MNHEY and SVGAGI. The CDR3 reads CASSLGTVNYEQYF. CDR3 coding DNA: TGTGCCAGCAGTTTGGGGACAGTCAACTACGAGCAGTACTTC.

The J gene is TRBJ2-1, the V gene TRBV5-1, with 15 nucleotides matching TRBD2. V lost 6 bases to trimming and J lost 5 bases; unmatched junction nucleotides: 3. The V gene's germline CDR1 is SGHRS and CDR2 YFSETQ. CDR3 length: 15 residues. CDR3 in DNA: TGCGCCAGCAACGGACTAGCGGGAGGGGACAATGAGCAGTTCTTC. Amino acid sequence: CASNGLAGGDNEQFF.

With respect to this clone: Other DNA variants within this sample encode the same CDR3. The chain couples TRBV28 to TRBJ2-1; 12 nucleotides agree with TRBD2. Germline CDR1 and CDR2: MDHEN and SYDVKM. The ends lost 3 bases at V and 6 bases at J; junction bases unmatched: 6. CDR3 length: 16 amino acids. The CDR3 bases are TGTGCCAGCAGTTTTCTAGCGGGAGGGCCGGGCAATGAGCAGTTCTTC. This encodes CASSFLAGGPGNEQFF. Combining the CDR3 with reference TRBV28 and TRBJ2-1 gives the whole variable domain DVKVTQSSRYLVKRTGEKVFLECVQDMDHENMFWYRQDPGLGLRLIYFSYDVKMKEKGDIPEGYSVSREKKERFSLILESASTNQTSMYLCASSFLAGGPGNEQFFGPGTRLTVL.

This chain joins TRBV28 and TRBJ1-5; maybe TRBD1 (5 bases). Germline CDR1 and CDR2: MDHEN and SYDVKM. Between the trimmed V and J ends, which lost 1 base and 3 bases, there was a span of 10 bases. The length of the CDR3 is 15 residues. This CDR3 is CASSLLTGLNQPQHF. DNA for the CDR3: TGTGCCAGCAGTTTATTAACGGGACTCAATCAGCCCCAGCATTTT.

The chain combines TRBV5-1 with TRBJ1-3; D perhaps matches TRBD1 (5 bases). The CDR3 is made up of 17 amino acids. The V end was cut by 2 bases, the J end by 0 bases, with 15 bases between. CDR1 and CDR2 from the germline V gene are SGHRS and YFSETQ. The CDR3 nucleotides are TGCGCCAGCAGCTTCACAGGACTAAAGAGCTCTGGAAACACCATATATTTT. Translation gives CASSFTGLKSSGNTIYF.

The rearrangement uses TRBV4-1 and TRBJ2-7, with 7 bases matching TRBD2. Unmatched junction bases numbered 2, after V lost 0 bases and J lost 0 bases. Germline V gene sequence: CDR1 MGHRA, CDR2 YSYEKL. The CDR3 spans 15 residues. CDR3 region: CASSQDLADSYEQYF. The CDR3 nucleotides are TGCGCCAGCAGCCAAGATCTAGCGGACTCCTACGAGCAGTACTTC.

As concerns this clone: This CDR3 is also generated by other DNA sequences in the sample. The chain has TRBV28 and TRBJ2-5; the D gene is possibly TRBD1 (7 bases). CDR1 MDHEN and CDR2 SYDVKM come from the germline V gene. The ends were cut back, 2 bases at V and 5 bases at J, with 12 bases in the middle. This CDR3 region has 14 residues. CDR3 bases: TGTGCCAGCAGTTTAGGAGGGGGCATCGAGACCCAGTACTTC. Translating it yields CASSLGGGIETQYF.

V is TRBV11-2 and J is TRBJ1-3; 7 bases are shared with TRBD1. Trimming cost V 10 bases and J 0 bases; bases outside gene matches: 18. CDR3 length: 18 amino acids. Germline V CDR1 and CDR2: SGHAT, FQNNGV. CDR3 nucleotides: TGTGCCACCCGCGGGGTTAGGGGACAGACAAACTCTGGAAACACCATATATTTT. Translation gives CATRGVRGQTNSGNTIYF.

The V call is TRBV5-1, the J call TRBJ2-1, with unresolved D. The CDR3 is 11 residues long. Germline CDR1 is SGHRS and CDR2 is YFSETQ. The V and J ends lost 0 bases and 9 bases respectively, with 4 bases between them. In DNA, the CDR3 is TGCGCCAGCAGCTTGGATACTGAGCAGTTCTTC. It codes for CASSLDTEQFF.

The rearrangement links TRBV6-6 to TRBJ2-7; a possible D gene is TRBD1 (5 bases). Deletions cut 5 bases from V and 5 bases from J, with 10 bases between. The CDR3 is made up of 12 amino acids. The V gene's germline CDR1 is MNHNY and CDR2 SVGAGI (reference sequence). Here the CDR3 reads CASSPGSHEQYF. CDR3 coding DNA: TGTGCCAGCAGTCCAGGGTCCCACGAGCAGTACTTC.

V is TRBV12-5 and J is TRBJ1-2; D is ambiguous. Germline V gene lookup returns CDR1 LGHNT and CDR2 FRNRAP. The CDR3 has 15 amino acids. Trimming removed 0 bases from V and 6 bases from J, with 14 bases in between. The CDR3 region has the DNA TGTGCTAGTGGTTTGGTAGAAAGGGCTAGGGATGGCTACACCTTC. Translated, it gives CASGLVERARDGYTF.

J is TRBJ2-5 and V is TRBV6-1; D ambiguous. Germline values: CDR1 MNHNS, CDR2 SASEGT. The CDR3 totals 12 residues. Trimming took off 2 bases at V and 3 bases at J, with 4 bases between the two ends. The CDR3 DNA reads as TGTGCCAGCAGTGAACAGGAAGAGACCCAGTACTTC. It encodes CASSEQEETQYF.

About this clone: Additional DNA sequences in this sample encode the identical CDR3. V usage is TRBV20-1 and J usage is TRBJ2-3; TRBD1 might be the D (5 bases). The CDR3 is made up of 11 amino acids. V dropped 6 bases and J dropped 6 bases, with 10 bases sitting between them. Germline loops: CDR1 DFQATT, CDR2 SNEGSKA (reference sequence). The CDR3 sequence: CSASRGDTQYF. The CDR3, as DNA: TGCAGTGCGTCAAGGGGTGATACGCAGTATTTT.

The rearrangement joins TRBV4-1 to TRBJ2-7; unclear D gene. The CDR3 sequence is 16 residues long. CDR1 is MGHRA and CDR2 is YSYEKL in the germline V gene. Trimming removed 0 bases at V and 0 bases at J, with 12 bases between. The CDR3 DNA reads as TGCGCCAGCAGCCAAGATCCCGGAGCCAGCTCCTACGAGCAGTACTTC. Protein sequence: CASSQDPGASSYEQYF.

This chain uses TRBV28 with TRBJ2-1; 7 bases are a match to TRBD2. Germline CDR1 MDHEN, CDR2 SYDVKM. V gave up 2 bases and J gave up 6 bases; unmatched junction bases: 4. CDR3 length: 14 amino acids. The CDR3 sequence is CASSLTLAANEQFF. The CDR3 DNA sequence: TGTGCCAGCAGTTTAACCCTAGCGGCCAATGAGCAGTTCTTC.

This clone has more than one count but fewer than ten. The chain couples TRBV5-6 to TRBJ1-1; D is unresolved. The germline V gene encodes CDR1 SGHDT and CDR2 YYEEEE. The germline V and J ends were trimmed by 3 bases and 11 bases, with 11 bases remaining between them. The CDR3 extends over 11 amino acids. CDR3 bases: TGTGCCAGCAGCTCTGGCGGGGTGGCTTTCTTT. Its translation: CASSSGGVAFF.

The chain combines TRBV29-1 with TRBJ1-2, with 9 positions matching TRBD1. The CDR3 spans 16 residues. Germline V gives CDR1 SQVTM, CDR2 ANQGSEA. V gave up 7 bases and J gave up 2 bases; unmatched junction bases: 14. CDR3 in DNA: TGCAGCGCTCTTTTTCTGGGGACAGGGCCGAACTATGGCTACACCTTC. Translation: CSALFLGTGPNYGYTF.

V is TRBV27 and J is TRBJ1-5, with 7 nucleotides matching TRBD1. Trimming at V came to 5 bases and at J to 7 bases, leaving 8 bases not matched to a gene. The CDR3 spans 14 residues. Germline V gene data show CDR1 as MNHEY and CDR2 as SMNVEV (reference sequence). This CDR3 reads CASSDRQGRQPQHF. As DNA, the CDR3 is TGTGCCAGCAGTGATAGACAGGGAAGGCAGCCCCAGCATTTT.

The CDR3 loop is CASSYSLNNEQFF. The CDR3 coding sequence is TGTGCCAGCAGCTATAGCCTTAACAATGAGCAGTTCTTC. The chain uses TRBV7-2 and TRBJ2-1; D is unresolved. Trimming took off 4 bases at V and 5 bases at J, with 9 bases between the two ends. CDR3 size: 13 residues. In germline, CDR1 is SGHTA, CDR2 FQGNSA. Variable domain in full (rest from reference TRBV7-2 and TRBJ2-1): GAGVSQSPSNKVTEKGKDVELRCDPISGHTALYWYRQSLGQGLEFLIYFQGNSAPDKSGLPSDRFSAERTGGSVSTLTIQRTQQEDSAVYLCASSYSLNNEQFFGPGTRLTVL.

With regard to this clone: In the same sample, other DNA sequences code for this CDR3. The rearrangement uses TRBV9 and TRBJ2-3; 13 nucleotides align to TRBD2. There are 16 residues in the CDR3. The junction had 1 base not matched to a gene; V was cut back by 0 bases and J by 3 bases. CDR1 is SGDLS, CDR2 YYNGEE, per germline. The CDR3 coding sequence is TGTGCCAGCAGCGTAGGGACTAGCGGGAGTACAGATACGCAGTATTTT. Protein: CASSVGTSGSTDTQYF.

The chain carries TRBV9 and TRBJ2-5; perhaps TRBD2 as D (6 bases). This CDR3 contains 13 residues. Looked up from germline, CDR1 is SGDLS and CDR2 is YYNGEE. V lost 7 bases, J lost 1 base, and 11 bases lay in between. Here the CDR3 DNA reads TGTGCCAGCTCCCGGGACTCCCAAGAGACCCAGTACTTC. It encodes CASSRDSQETQYF.

V and J are TRBV10-3 and TRBJ2-2; D tentatively reads TRBD1 or TRBD2 (6 bases each). V was clipped by 6 bases and J by 2 bases, with 13 bases between them. Germline CDR1 reads ENHRY; CDR2 reads SYGVKD. CDR3 size: 15 residues. The CDR3 DNA reads TGTGCCATCAGGGAGGGGGACACAAACACCGGGGAGCTGTTTTTT. As protein: CAIREGDTNTGELFF.

The gene calls are TRBV18 and TRBJ2-5; a possible D gene is TRBD1 (6 bases). CDR3 length: 12 amino acids. In germline, CDR1 is KGHSH, CDR2 LQKENI. Between the trimmed V and J ends, which lost 5 bases and 3 bases, there was a span of 7 bases. CDR3 bases: TGTGCCAGCTCAAGACAGGAAGAGACCCAGTACTTC. Translating gives CASSRQEETQYF.

Of note for this clone: The same CDR3 also results from other DNA sequences found in this sample. The chain has TRBV14 and TRBJ2-5; no clear D. Germline V gene sequence: CDR1 SGHDN, CDR2 FVKESK. Trimming removed 3 bases at V and 4 bases at J, with 3 bases between. This CDR3 is built from 11 residues. The CDR3 here is CASSQVETQYF. CDR3 DNA: TGTGCCAGCAGCCAGGTAGAGACCCAGTACTTC.

J is TRBJ2-5 and V is TRBV7-8, with 10 bases matching TRBD2. This CDR3 spans 13 amino acids. The germline V gene has CDR1 SGHVS and CDR2 FQNEAQ. Germline trimming cut 4 bases from V and 11 bases from J; bases unmatched to any gene: 7. The CDR3 is CASSSPGLAAQYF. The CDR3 nucleotides are TGTGCCAGCAGCTCGCCCGGACTAGCGGCACAGTACTTC.

The CDR3 here is CASSPQQGGGIQPQHF. The CDR3 nucleotides read TGTGCCAGCTCACCACAACAGGGAGGGGGTATTCAGCCCCAGCATTTT. The chain carries TRBV18 and TRBJ1-5, with D tentatively TRBD1 (6 bases). Germline V gives CDR1 KGHSH, CDR2 LQKENI. V dropped 1 base and J dropped 6 bases, with 16 bases sitting between them. The CDR3 totals 16 residues.

The gene calls are TRBV18 and TRBJ1-2, with 9 bases identical to TRBD1. This CDR3 region has 13 residues. CDR1 is KGHSH and CDR2 is LQKENI in the germline V gene. Germline trimming cut 6 bases from V and 7 bases from J; bases unmatched to any gene: 6. The CDR3, as DNA: TGTGCCAGCTCCCTGGGACAGGGTCCTGGCTACACCTTC. Amino acid sequence: CASSLGQGPGYTF.